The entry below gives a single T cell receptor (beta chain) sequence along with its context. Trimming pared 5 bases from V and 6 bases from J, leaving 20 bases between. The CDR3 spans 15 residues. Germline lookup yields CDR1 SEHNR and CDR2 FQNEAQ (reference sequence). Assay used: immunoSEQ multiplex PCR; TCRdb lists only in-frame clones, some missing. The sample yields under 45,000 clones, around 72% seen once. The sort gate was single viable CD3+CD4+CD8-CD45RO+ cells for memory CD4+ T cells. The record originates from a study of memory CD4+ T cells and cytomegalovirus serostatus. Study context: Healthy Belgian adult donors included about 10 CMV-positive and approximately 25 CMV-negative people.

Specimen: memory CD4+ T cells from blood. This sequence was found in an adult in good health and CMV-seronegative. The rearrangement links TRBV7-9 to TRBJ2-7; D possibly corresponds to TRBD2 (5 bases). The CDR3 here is CASSKRTPANGEQYF. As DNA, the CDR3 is TGTGCCAGCAGCAAAAGGACTCCAGCGAATGGCGAGCAGTACTTC. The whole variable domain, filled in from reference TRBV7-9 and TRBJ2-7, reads DTGVSQNPRHKITKRGQNVTFRCDPISEHNRLYWYRQTLGQGPEFLTYFQNEAQLEKSRLLSDRFSAERPKGSFSTLEIQRTEQGDSAMYLCASSKRTPANGEQYFGPGTRLTVT.